This TCR beta chain was documented in a study of T cell responses to AZD1222 COVID-19 vaccine. About this clone itself: Its antigen remains unidentified.

TCRdb's table, derived via immunoSEQ multiplex PCR, lists solely in-frame clones and lacks some. The repertoire includes about 110,000 clones, around 89% of them detected once, and about 2.5% sits in the top ten. General study findings and limits: Spike-spanning, vaccine-associated CD4 TCRs were dominant at 160-218 and 743-854. After the peak T cell response, and only then, were repertoires sampled. Unmutated variant regions are reportedly targeted by nearly half of spike-specific TCRs. Two doses of AZD1222 preceded a rise in Spike-specific TCR breadth and depth.

This receptor was obtained from an adult in good health. This specimen was peripheral blood, taken on day 0 of AZD1222 vaccination.

In DNA, the CDR3 is TGTGCCAGCAGCGAGGGAGGAAGGGGCTACACCTTC. Translation gives CASSEGGRGYTF. V and J are TRBV9 and TRBJ1-2; D is undetermined. The CDR3 totals 12 residues. Germline CDR1 SGDLS, CDR2 YYNGEE. V lost 3 bases to trimming and J lost 8 bases, with 11 bases between them. Using reference TRBV9 and TRBJ1-2 for the parts outside the CDR3, the full variable domain is DSGVTQTPKHLITATGQRVTLRCSPRSGDLSVYWYQQSLDQGLQFLIQYYNGEERAKGNILERFSAQQFPDLHSELNLSSLELGDSALYFCASSEGGRGYTFGSGTRLTVV.